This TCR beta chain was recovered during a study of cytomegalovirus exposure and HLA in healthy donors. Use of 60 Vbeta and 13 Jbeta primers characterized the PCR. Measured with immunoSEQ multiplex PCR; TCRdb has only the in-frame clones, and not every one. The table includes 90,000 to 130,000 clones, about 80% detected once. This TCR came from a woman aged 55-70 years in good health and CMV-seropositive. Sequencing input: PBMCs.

The CDR3 region has the DNA TGTGCCAGCAGCTGGAACCCCAATACACTAGGCACAGATACGCAGTATTTT. Encoded protein: CASSWNPNTLGTDTQYF. V and J are TRBV7-6 and TRBJ2-3, with D possibly TRBD2 on 5 matching bases. The germline gives CDR1 SGHVS, CDR2 FNYEAQ. CDR3 size: 17 residues. Trimming removed 4 bases from V and 1 base from J, with 18 bases in between.